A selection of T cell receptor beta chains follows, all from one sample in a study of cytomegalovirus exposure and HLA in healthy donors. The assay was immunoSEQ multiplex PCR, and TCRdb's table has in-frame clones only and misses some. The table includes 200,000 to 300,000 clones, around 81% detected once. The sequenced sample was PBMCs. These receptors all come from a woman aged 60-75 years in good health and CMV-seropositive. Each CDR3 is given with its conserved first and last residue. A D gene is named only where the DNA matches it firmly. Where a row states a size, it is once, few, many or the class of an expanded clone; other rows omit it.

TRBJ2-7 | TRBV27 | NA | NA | TGTGCCAGCAGTCCCCTCTATGGCGTAAGCGACGAGCAGTACTTC | CASSPLYGVSDEQYF
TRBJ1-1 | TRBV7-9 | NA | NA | TGTGCCAGCAGCCTTAGAGGTACAGGGTTTGGGACTGAAGCTTTCTTT | CASSLRGTGFGTEAFF
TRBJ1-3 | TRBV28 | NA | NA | TGTGCCAGCAGTTTACTACTCTCTGGAAACACCATATATTTT | CASSLLLSGNTIYF
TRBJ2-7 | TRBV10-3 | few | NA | TGTGCCATCCGGTCCCGATACGAGCAGTACTTC | CAIRSRYEQYF
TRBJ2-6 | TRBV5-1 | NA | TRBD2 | TGCGCCAGCAGCTTGACTAGCGGGAGGGCTGGGGCCAACGTCCTGACTTTC | CASSLTSGRAGANVLTF
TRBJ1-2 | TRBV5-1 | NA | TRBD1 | TGCGCCAGCAGCTTGGAAGGACAGGTATCCTATGGCTACACCTTC | CASSLEGQVSYGYTF
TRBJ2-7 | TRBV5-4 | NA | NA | TGTGCCAGCAGCTTTATACAGGGAAGGGTCAACGAGCAGTACTTC | CASSFIQGRVNEQYF
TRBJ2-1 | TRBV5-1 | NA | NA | TGCGCCAGCAGCGGTGGCGCGGGGTCCTACAATGAGCAGTTCTTC | CASSGGAGSYNEQFF
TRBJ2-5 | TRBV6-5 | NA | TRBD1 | TGTGCCAGCAGTTACGTCGGGACAGGGGGCGTAAAGACCCAGTACTTC | CASSYVGTGGVKTQYF
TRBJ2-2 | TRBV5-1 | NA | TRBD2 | TGCGCCAGCAGCTTGGGGCTAGCGGGGGAAATCACCGGGGAGCTGTTTTTT | CASSLGLAGEITGELFF
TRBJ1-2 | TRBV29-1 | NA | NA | TGCAGCGTCCCCGGGAAAAATGGCTACACCTTC | CSVPGKNGYTF
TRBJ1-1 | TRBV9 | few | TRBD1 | TGTGCCAGCAGCGTAGGACAGGGGAACACTGAAGCTTTCTTT | CASSVGQGNTEAFF
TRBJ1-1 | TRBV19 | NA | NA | TGTGCCAGTAGTATGGATCGGAGGAGGGGAAACACTGAAGCTTTCTTT | CASSMDRRRGNTEAFF
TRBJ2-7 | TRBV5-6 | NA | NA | TGTGCCAGCAGCCAACCTACTAGCTTCAACGAGCAGTACTTC | CASSQPTSFNEQYF
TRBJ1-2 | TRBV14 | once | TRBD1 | TGTGCCAGCAGTCCACAGGGGGTGTATGGCTACACCTTC | CASSPQGVYGYTF
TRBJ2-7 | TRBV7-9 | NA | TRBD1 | TGTGCCAGCAGCTTAGCAGGGACAGGTAACTACGAGCAGTACTTC | CASSLAGTGNYEQYF
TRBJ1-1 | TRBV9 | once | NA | TGTGCCAGCGGCGCGGGACAACACACTGAAGCTTTCTTT | CASGAGQHTEAFF
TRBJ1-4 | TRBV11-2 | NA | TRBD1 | TGTGCCAGCAGCTCCGACAGGGGGGGTGAAAAACTGTTTTTT | CASSSDRGGEKLFF